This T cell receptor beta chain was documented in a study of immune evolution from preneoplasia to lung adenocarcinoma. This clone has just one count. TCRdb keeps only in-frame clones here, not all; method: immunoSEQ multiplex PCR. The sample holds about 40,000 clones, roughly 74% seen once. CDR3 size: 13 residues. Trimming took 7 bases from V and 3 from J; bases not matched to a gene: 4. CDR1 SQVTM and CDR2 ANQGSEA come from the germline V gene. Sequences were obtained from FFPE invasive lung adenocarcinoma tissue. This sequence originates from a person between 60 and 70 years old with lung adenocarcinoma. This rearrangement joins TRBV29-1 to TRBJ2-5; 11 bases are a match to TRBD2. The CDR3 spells CSAQGLAEETQYF. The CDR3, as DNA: TGCAGCGCCCAGGGACTAGCGGAAGAGACCCAGTACTTC.